These 29 T cell receptor beta chains were all obtained from the same sample, sequenced in a study of blood T cell repertoires in COVID-19. The protocol was immunoSEQ multiplex PCR, while the TCRdb copy is restricted to in-frame clones and leaves out a portion. This sample has about 410,000 clones, with 80% to 90% found just once. Sequencing was done on a sample of peripheral blood. These receptors originate from a woman aged 25 to 39 with active or convalescent COVID-19.

The chain links TRBV6-4 to TRBJ2-7, with 8 nucleotides matching TRBD1. J lost 2 bases, V lost 5 bases, and 5 bases had no gene match. The CDR3 loop spans 14 amino acids. In germline, CDR1 is MRHNA, CDR2 SNTAGT. CDR3 sequence reads: CASSKKTGAYEQYF. The CDR3 DNA is TGTGCCAGCAGTAAAAAGACAGGGGCCTACGAGCAGTACTTC.

The chain links TRBV7-6 to TRBJ1-6, with TRBD1 matching 7 bases. Germline V gene sequence: CDR1 SGHVS, CDR2 FNYEAQ. Trimming removed 0 bases from V and 6 bases from J; junction bases left unmatched: 5. CDR3 length equals 16 residues. DNA for the CDR3: TGTGCCAGCAGCTTAGCGCAGGGGGATCTTAATTCACCCCTCCACTTT. Its protein product is CASSLAQGDLNSPLHF. The variable domain in full, completed from reference TRBV7-6 and TRBJ1-6, reads GAGVSQSPRYKVTKRGQDVALRCDPISGHVSLYWYRQALGQGPEFLTYFNYEAQQDKSGLPNDRFSAERPEGSISTLTIQRTEQRDSAMYRCASSLAQGDLNSPLHFGNGTRLTVT.

In regard to this clone: The sample holds other DNA sequences that translate to the same CDR3. The chain has TRBV10-3 and TRBJ1-1; 10 bases are a match to TRBD1. CDR3 length equals 16 residues. With 0 bases clipped from V and 0 bases from J, the junction kept 1 base outside the gene matches. Germline lookup yields CDR1 ENHRY and CDR2 SYGVKD. CDR3 in DNA: TGTGCCATCAGTGAGTCGACAGGGGGCCTGAACACTGAAGCTTTCTTT. Its protein product is CAISESTGGLNTEAFF.

CDR3 nucleotides: TGTGCCAGCAGAAGAAGTCCAGGGGAAGAGACCCAGTACTTC. It encodes CASRRSPGEETQYF. This chain links TRBV6-5 with TRBJ2-5, with D possibly matching TRBD1 (6 bases). The germline V and J ends were trimmed by 6 bases and 3 bases, with 14 bases remaining between them. CDR1 MNHEY and CDR2 SVGAGI come from the germline V gene. This CDR3 contains 14 residues.

V is TRBV3-1 (or the pseudogene TRBV3-2) and J is TRBJ2-7; the D gene is possibly TRBD2 (5 bases). CDR1 and CDR2 from the germline V gene are LGHDT and YNNKEL (reference sequence). Trimming removed 0 bases from V and 2 bases from J, with 11 bases in between. The CDR3 is made up of 15 amino acids. CDR3 sequence reads: CASSQDGRATYEQYF. In nucleotides, the CDR3 is TGTGCCAGCAGCCAAGATGGGCGGGCGACCTACGAGCAGTACTTC.

The V call is TRBV5-1, the J call TRBJ2-1, with 8 bases matching TRBD2. CDR1 and CDR2 from the germline V gene are SGHRS and YFSETQ. After removal of 1 base from V and 3 bases from J, the junction contained 3 bases not matched to a gene. The CDR3 is 15 amino acids. CDR3 sequence reads: CASSLNSGGYNEQFF. CDR3 in DNA: TGCGCCAGCAGCTTGAACAGCGGGGGCTACAATGAGCAGTTCTTC.

This clone was picked up many times. J is TRBJ1-1 and V is TRBV7-9; 12 bases are a match to TRBD1. With V trimmed by 6 bases and J by 5 bases, 10 bases remained unmatched. Germline loops: CDR1 SEHNR, CDR2 FQNEAQ (reference sequence). This CDR3 has 16 residues. The DNA for the CDR3 is TGTGCCAGCAGTACGGGACAGGGGGCTATCCTTACTGAAGCTTTCTTT. Protein product: CASSTGQGAILTEAFF.

The V gene is TRBV19, the J gene TRBJ1-2, with 8 bases matching TRBD1. Germline CDR1 is LNHDA and CDR2 is SQIVND (reference sequence). The CDR3 contains 14 residues. V dropped 5 bases and J dropped 4; count of bases not matched to a gene: 6. The CDR3 nucleotides are TGTGCCAGTAGTTCAGGGGGCACCCTCTATGGCTACACCTTC. It codes for CASSSGGTLYGYTF.

The chain has TRBV12-2 and TRBJ1-1; TRBD1 reflects the table's D call only, with no check against the DNA. TRBV12-2 is recorded as a pseudogene. The length of the CDR3 is 14 residues. This CDR3 reads CASRPDRVYTEAFF. CDR3 coding DNA: TGTGCAAGTCGCCCGGACAGGGTCTACACTGAAGCTTTCTTT.

This clone was recorded once. At one boundary the junction diverges from the germline segment, which might be a read error. At the DNA level, this CDR3 is encoded by other sequences in the same sample as well. The CDR3 reads CASSLADTGELFF. The CDR3 region has the DNA TGCGCCAGCAGTTTGGCGGACACCGGGGAGCTGTTTTTT. J is TRBJ2-2 and V is TRBV5-1, with D unresolved. CDR3 length: 13 amino acids. Germline CDR1 and CDR2: SGHRS and YFSETQ. Looking up the rest from reference TRBV5-1 and TRBJ2-2 gives the full variable domain: KAGVTQTPRYLIKTRGQQVTLSCSPISGHRSVSWYQQTPGQGLQFLFEYFSETQRNKGNFPGRFSGRQFSNSRSEMNVSTLELGDSALYLCASSLADTGELFFGEGSRLTVL.

The V call is TRBV3-1 (or the pseudogene TRBV3-2), the J call TRBJ1-1; D is ambiguous. V was pared by 3 bases and J by 4 bases, with 6 bases between. This CDR3 is built from 12 residues. Looked up from germline, CDR1 is LGHDT and CDR2 is YNNKEL (reference sequence). In DNA, the CDR3 is TGTGCCAGCAGCCACGGAGGCACTGAAGCTTTCTTT. Protein product: CASSHGGTEAFF.

CDR3 loop: CASSLPTGGGYTF. The CDR3 region has the DNA TGTGCCAGCAGCTTACCGACAGGAGGAGGCTACACCTTC. The gene calls are TRBV11-2 and TRBJ1-2; possibly TRBD1 for D (6 bases). The CDR3 spans 13 residues. The germline V gene encodes CDR1 SGHAT and CDR2 FQNNGV. Deletions cut 2 bases from V and 8 bases from J, with 12 bases between.

The J gene is TRBJ2-7, the V gene TRBV6-5; D not resolved. CDR1 MNHEY and CDR2 SVGAGI come from the germline V gene. This CDR3 region has 13 residues. Trimming took 6 bases from V and 4 from J, leaving 13 bases between them. The DNA of the CDR3 is TGTGCCAGCAGGACTGAAGGCGGTTACGAGCAGTACTTC. Translating gives CASRTEGGYEQYF.

The DNA for the CDR3 is TGTGCCAGCAGCTTGTCAGGGGTCTCCTACGAGCAGTACTTC. It yields the protein CASSLSGVSYEQYF. The V gene is TRBV5-6, the J gene TRBJ2-7, with TRBD1 as a possible D gene (6 bases). The V gene's germline CDR1 is SGHDT and CDR2 YYEEEE. V was clipped by 1 base and J by 0 bases, with 8 bases between them. The CDR3 extends over 14 amino acids.

The V and J genes are TRBV6-1 and TRBJ1-5, with D perhaps matching TRBD1 (6 bases). Trimming cost V 2 bases and J 7 bases, with 15 bases left between them. The CDR3 is made up of 15 amino acids. CDR1 is MNHNS, CDR2 SASEGT, per germline. CDR3 amino acids: CASSEQPQGRQPQHF. CDR3 coding DNA: TGTGCCAGCAGTGAACAACCACAGGGTCGGCAGCCCCAGCATTTT.

This rearrangement joins TRBV6-5 to TRBJ2-3, with 7 bases fitting TRBD1. The CDR3 length is 15 residues. Per germline, CDR1 MNHEY and CDR2 SVGAGI. Trimming removed 3 bases from V and 2 bases from J; junction bases left unmatched: 5. CDR3 in DNA: TGTGCCAGCAGTTATTCCGGGACAGACACAGATACGCAGTATTTT. Translated, it gives CASSYSGTDTDTQYF.

The genes are TRBV6-5 and TRBJ2-1; possible D gene TRBD1, 5 bases. This CDR3 region has 13 residues. Deletions cut 5 bases from V and 5 bases from J, with 10 bases between. The V gene's germline CDR1 is MNHEY and CDR2 SVGAGI. The chain's CDR3 is CASSRGRDNEQFF. In DNA form, the CDR3 reads TGTGCCAGCAGTAGGGGTAGGGACAATGAGCAGTTCTTC.

V gene TRBV11-2 combines with J gene TRBJ1-6; D gene ambiguous. CDR1 and CDR2 (germline): SGHAT, FQNNGV. The CDR3 contains 13 residues. Trimming cost V 5 bases and J 10 bases, with 12 bases left between them. The CDR3 bases are TGTGCCAGCAGCCTGGCCTCGGGGTCACCCCTCCACTTT. Its protein product is CASSLASGSPLHF.

The chain is built from TRBV7-6 and TRBJ1-3, with TRBD1 identical over 7 bases. CDR1 is SGHVS, CDR2 FNYEAQ, per germline. This CDR3 is built from 16 residues. Germline trimming cut 1 base from V and 0 bases from J; bases unmatched to any gene: 3. The CDR3 here is CASSLGDRSSGNTIYF. The CDR3 coding sequence is TGTGCCAGCAGCTTAGGGGACAGAAGCTCTGGAAACACCATATATTTT.

The V call is TRBV24-1, the J call TRBJ2-1; 7 bases line up with TRBD1. V lost 3 bases to trimming and J lost 7 bases; unmatched junction nucleotides: 2. The CDR3 loop spans 13 amino acids. Per the germline V gene, CDR1 is KGHDR and CDR2 is SFDVKD. The CDR3 here is CATSDRQGNEQFF. The CDR3, as DNA: TGTGCCACCAGTGATCGACAGGGAAATGAGCAGTTCTTC.

The chain links TRBV29-1 to TRBJ1-1; TRBD1 is a possible D gene (5 bases). The V end was cut by 3 bases, the J end by 3 bases, with 20 bases between. From germline, CDR1 is SQVTM and CDR2 ANQGSEA. The CDR3 extends over 16 amino acids. For the CDR3, the DNA is TGCAGCGTTGAGGGGGGAAAGCGGGGATTATACACTGAAGCTTTCTTT. Translation gives CSVEGGKRGLYTEAFF.

The chain is built from TRBV7-2 and TRBJ2-1, with 9 bases lining up with TRBD2. Germline V lookup: CDR1 SGHTA, CDR2 FQGNSA. Trimming took 3 bases from V and 4 from J; bases not matched to a gene: 10. This CDR3 has 17 amino acids. CDR3 sequence: CASSFVGGGVSYNEQFF. The CDR3 DNA follows: TGTGCCAGCAGCTTTGTGGGCGGGGGGGTCTCTTACAATGAGCAGTTCTTC.

V gene TRBV5-1 combines with J gene TRBJ2-2; TRBD1 aligns across 7 bases. V dropped 2 bases and J dropped 6; count of bases not matched to a gene: 7. Looked up from germline, CDR1 is SGHRS and CDR2 is YFSETQ. The CDR3 sequence is 15 residues long. The CDR3 bases are TGCGCCAGCAGCTTTGTCGACAGGGTGTCCGGGGAGCTGTTTTTT. This encodes CASSFVDRVSGELFF.

J is TRBJ2-2 and V is TRBV5-1, with TRBD2 matching 7 bases. CDR3 length equals 16 residues. Germline CDR1 SGHRS, CDR2 YFSETQ. V shed 2 bases and J 4 bases; nucleotides not matched to a gene: 8. The CDR3 reads CASSFLGRGTTGELFF. The CDR3 bases are TGCGCCAGCAGCTTCCTTGGGCGGGGGACCACCGGGGAGCTGTTTTTT.

The rearrangement joins TRBV7-9 to TRBJ1-6; 9 bases line up with TRBD1. Germline V gives CDR1 SEHNR, CDR2 FQNEAQ (reference sequence). The CDR3 is 17 residues long. J gave up 4 bases and V 5 bases, and 9 bases lay outside the gene matches. The CDR3 region has the DNA TGTGCCAGCAGCCTCGGTACAGGGGGCCGGTATAATTCACCCCTCCACTTT. Translating it yields CASSLGTGGRYNSPLHF.

The chain combines TRBV6-6 with TRBJ1-1, with D possibly matching TRBD1 (6 bases). The CDR3 runs 16 residues. V lost 5 bases and J 0 bases, leaving 16 bases between the germline ends. Germline assignment: CDR1 MNHNY and CDR2 SVGAGI (reference sequence). DNA of the CDR3: TGTGCCAGCAGTCCGCGACAGGCCCGCCTGAACACTGAAGCTTTCTTT. This translates into CASSPRQARLNTEAFF.

V is TRBV19 and J is TRBJ1-5; TRBD1 might be the D (6 bases). The CDR3 has 14 amino acids. Per germline, CDR1 LNHDA and CDR2 SQIVND (reference sequence). V lost 4 bases, J lost 4 bases, and 11 bases lay in between. The CDR3 DNA reads TGTGCCAGTAGTAATAACGACAGGAATCAGCCCCAGCATTTT. Translated, it gives CASSNNDRNQPQHF.

The rearrangement uses TRBV19 and TRBJ2-1; 7 bases match TRBD2. V lost 1 base to trimming and J lost 4 bases; unmatched junction nucleotides: 7. There are 16 residues in the CDR3. Germline loops: CDR1 LNHDA, CDR2 SQIVND (reference sequence). CDR3 DNA sequence: TGTGCCAGTAGTATAGTTAAGCTAGCGGAGTACAATGAGCAGTTCTTC. It specifies CASSIVKLAEYNEQFF.

The rearrangement links TRBV6-6 to TRBJ1-3; possibly TRBD1 for D (6 bases). The V gene lost 5 bases and the J gene lost 1 base, with 9 bases spanning the gap. Germline CDR1 and CDR2: MNHNY and SVGAGI (reference sequence). The CDR3 contains 14 residues. The CDR3 coding sequence is TGTGCCAGCAGTAGTCAGGGGTCTGGAAACACCATATATTTT. Translated, it gives CASSSQGSGNTIYF.